This entry describes one TCR beta chain. This clone was observed a single time. The antigen this receptor binds is unknown. Base qualities are not recorded, but no much larger clone differs from it by a single base. The data are from a study of blood T cell repertoires in COVID-19 (dated by TCRdb to the early 2020s). Some background on the complete study: Samples from collaborators originated in the United States, Italy and Spain and spanned both the acute and convalescent phases of COVID-19. The material from the prospective study consisted of cDNA or gDNA derived from T cells, B-cell-depleted T cells, or PBMCs. The dataset comprised deeply sampled blood TCRbeta repertoires from subjects exposed to, actively infected with, or recovered from COVID-19. The repertoires were released in a freely available public database meant as a resource for research on the immune response to SARS-CoV-2. Samples were obtained from the ongoing ImmuneRACE study (first 160 participants) and from 1,000 to 1,500 subjects provided by 6 global collaborators. A de-identified subject ID, COVID-19 status, age in years and sex were almost always included in the sample metadata. Where available, HLA class I and class II types were taken from metadata supplied by the sample provider and were not determined by assay-based typing. The paper as a whole reports these results and caveats: The amount of clinical and demographic metadata varied by source and participant and was provided uncurated.

Trimming removed 6 bases from V and 0 bases from J, leaving 14 bases between the germline ends. The CDR3 contains 15 residues, cysteine and phenylalanine counted. The kept DNA is CDR3 alone, 45 bases in frame from the first base. For CDR1 and CDR2, the germline V gene lists SGHVS and FNYEAQ. One collaborating source in Seattle enrolled patients while the patients were actively infected and followed the patients over time throughout the course of disease. Whole blood was collected in K2EDTA tubes by collaborating institutions according to the institutions' own protocols. For TCRbeta analysis, collaborators shipped samples as frozen whole blood, isolated PBMCs, or DNA extracted from either of those sample types. TCRbeta CDR3 regions were amplified from genomic DNA using the immunoSEQ Assay, a bias-controlled multiplex PCR. The original pipeline was this. Nucleated cell counts per sample were estimated from amplification of reference gene primers within the assay. Sequence reads were collapsed and filtered to measure the absolute abundance of every unique TCRbeta CDR3 rearrangement. Productive Simpson clonality was computed per sample as the square root of Simpson's diversity index over productive rearrangements. The immuneACCESS repertoire file appears here via TCRdb, limited to in-frame rearrangements. These files lack a portion of the clones; in checked studies, under half of the deficit traces to unresolved V genes, and the cause of the others is not known. That table furnishes V, J and clone size, whereas the DNA furnished D and trimming. A total of 250,000 to 350,000 clones appear in this sample, almost 90% of them only once. Over 9% of the sample belongs to the ten largest clones.

The chain joins TRBV7-6 to TRBJ1-1; the D gene remains uncertain. This receptor was taken from a woman aged 30 to 39 with COVID-19, enrolled during active disease. Sequencing was performed on peripheral blood. The nucleotide sequence is TGTGCCAGCAGTTTATCCCGGGATATGAACACTGAAGCTTTCTTT. The resulting protein is CASSLSRDMNTEAFF.